This TCR beta chain came from a study of graft-versus-host responses after intestinal transplantation. About the research overall: Each recipient received anti-thymocyte globulin induction, then tacrolimus and steroids for 2 to 4 years. Study-level findings and limits: Allografts of patients with graft-donor T cell macrochimerism showed high graft-versus-host to host-versus-graft clone ratios.

Comment on this clone: Its target is not known.

Sequenced by immunoSEQ multiplex PCR; TCRdb stores in-frame clones only, minus some. The data contain some 140,000 clones, over 85% of them singletons. Looked up from germline, CDR1 is SQVTM and CDR2 is ANQGSEA. The V end lost 4 bases, the J end lost 8 bases, and 14 bases lay between the germline ends. The CDR3 covers 12 residues. The material was unstimulated CD4+ T cells sorted from spleen or lymph node cells, obtained before intestinal transplant. The TCR sequence derives from a human donor who received an intestinal transplant. The rearrangement uses TRBV29-1 and TRBJ1-2; D is unresolved. The CDR3 loop is CSVGSPTGGYTF. CDR3 nucleotides: TGCAGCGTTGGGAGCCCAACGGGGGGCTACACCTTC.